Below, 8 T cell receptor beta chains from the same sample are listed, as sequenced in a study of blood T cells in healthy people across ages. A sample-barcoded 5' primer and a J-beta primer mix were used in a second PCR of roughly 6 to 11 cycles. TCRdb itself ran the 5' RACE reads through MiXCR, one entry per CDR3 protein. The sample includes 500,000 to 550,000 distinct CDR3 sequences, 20% to 30% of them seen just once. These same data were also listed under a study on T cells of mothers and their children.

The sequenced sample consisted of blood. These TCRs come from a boy younger than 18 in good health.

Note on this clonotype: One junction end disagrees with the germline gene, perhaps due to a read error. The rearrangement uses TRBV20-1 and TRBJ1-2; D perhaps matches TRBD1 (5 bases). CDR1 is DFQATT, CDR2 SNEGSKA, per germline (reference sequence). The CDR3 sequence is 14 residues long. The CDR3 spells CSPFGAATNYGYTF. DNA of the CDR3: TGCAGTCCCTTCGGGGCAGCGACTAACTATGGTTACACCTTC.

The table lists this clonotype with a few counts. The junction shows a germline mismatch at one end, possibly a read error. The V gene is TRBV5-1, the J gene TRBJ2-7; 7 positions agree with TRBD1. This CDR3 has 14 amino acids. CDR1 SGHRS and CDR2 YFSETQ come from the germline V gene. The CDR3 loop reads CASRSPGTDYKQYF. The CDR3 DNA sequence: TGCGCCAGCAGGTCCCCGGGGACAGACTACAAGCAGTACTTC.

This clonotype was recorded once. This rearrangement joins TRBV7-2 to TRBJ2-5, with 7 bases aligning to TRBD1. The DNA end lines up better with TRBJ2-7; the J call may be wrong. Looked up from germline, CDR1 is SGHTA and CDR2 is FQGNSA. The CDR3 extends over 18 amino acids. CDR3 DNA sequence: TGTGCCAGCAGCTTAATCGGGGCAGGGGGTAAGTTCCCCTACGAGCAGTACTTC. Encoded protein: CASSLIGAGGKFPYEQYF.

The chain carries TRBV10-2 and TRBJ1-4, with a tentative D call TRBD1 (5 bases). The CDR3 runs 16 residues. Germline CDR1 and CDR2: WSHSY and SAAADI. With 2 bases removed from V and 5 bases from J, the gap between germline ends came to 15 bases. In DNA form, the CDR3 reads TGCGCCAGCAGTGAGCCCTCACGGGGGGGGAATGAAAAACTGTTTTTT. Protein product: CASSEPSRGGNEKLFF.

This clonotype was detected only a few times. The gene calls are TRBV3-1 and TRBJ2-2, with unresolved D. CDR3 size: 17 residues. CDR1 and CDR2 from the germline V gene are LGHDT and YNNKEL (reference sequence). V was trimmed by 1 base and J by 7 bases, leaving 19 bases between them. The CDR3 bases are TGTGCCAGCAGCCAAGCGGGCCTACTCTTAAACGGCGGGGAGCTGTTTTTT. Translation: CASSQAGLLLNGGELFF.

This clonotype turned up a few times. The V and J genes are TRBV6-5 and TRBJ1-2; 8 nucleotides line up with TRBD1. CDR1 is MNHEY, CDR2 SVGAGI, per germline. Losses at the gene ends were 0 bases for V and 4 bases for J; bases not matched to a gene: 1. CDR3 length: 14 amino acids. The CDR3 region has the DNA TGTGCCAGCAGTTACTCGGGACAGGCCTATGGCTACACCTTC. Protein: CASSYSGQAYGYTF.

The table lists this clonotype with a few counts. V gene TRBV5-1 combines with J gene TRBJ1-6; no clear D. From germline, CDR1 is SGHRS and CDR2 YFSETQ. The CDR3 contains 15 residues. The V end was cut by 6 bases, the J end by 5 bases, with 15 bases between. This CDR3 reads CASTFATVDNSPLHF. The CDR3 DNA reads TGCGCCAGCACCTTCGCGACGGTAGATAATTCACCCCTCCACTTT.

The J gene is TRBJ2-2, the V gene TRBV4-3, with D perhaps matching TRBD1 (6 bases). V was shortened by 3 bases and J by 0 bases, with 14 bases between the two germline ends. CDR1 is LGHNA and CDR2 is YSLEER in the germline V gene. CDR3 length equals 17 residues. The CDR3 bases are TGCGCCAGCAGCCAGGCCTGGACAGTAACGAACACCGGGGAGCTGTTTTTT. Its protein product is CASSQAWTVTNTGELFF.